Listed below are T cell receptor beta chains from one sample, sequenced in a study of blood T cell repertoires in COVID-19. Generated by immunoSEQ multiplex PCR, the TCRdb table keeps only in-frame clones and is missing some. In the table there are a few hundred thousand clones, about 89% of which are singletons. Sequences were obtained from peripheral blood. These receptors all stem from a woman aged 30 to 39 with COVID-19, enrolled during active disease. The CDR3 runs from the conserved cysteine through the conserved F or W. D genes are given only for firm matches. Clone size, where shown, is once, few, many, or a class for clones that have expanded.

j_gene	abundance	v_gene	d_gene	CDR3nt	CDR3aa
TRBJ1-6	-	TRBV6-5	-	TGTGCCAGCAAATTAGGAGGGGAAAATTCACCCCTCCACTTT	CASKLGGENSPLHF
TRBJ1-1	-	TRBV11-3	-	TGTGCCAGCAGCTTAGCAGGGGAAAACACTGAAGCTTTCTTT	CASSLAGENTEAFF
TRBJ2-1	-	TRBV12-5	TRBD1	TGTGCTAGTGGTTTGGTACTTTCACAGGGGATCGATGAGCAGTTCTTC	CASGLVLSQGIDEQFF
TRBJ2-2	-	TRBV7-7	-	TGTGCTAGCAGCCCCTCCCAGGGGAGGGACACCGGGGAGCTGTTTTTT	CASSPSQGRDTGELFF
TRBJ1-6	-	TRBV18	-	TGTGCCAGCTCAAGCGAGAGTTCACCCCTCCACTTT	CASSSESSPLHF
TRBJ1-4	-	TRBV7-9	-	TGTGCCAGCAGCTTGCACACAGGGCGATTTAATGAAAAACTGTTTTTT	CASSLHTGRFNEKLFF
TRBJ2-3	-	TRBV11-2	-	TGTGCCAGCAGCTTAGATCACTGGGGGGACACAGATACGCAGTATTTT	CASSLDHWGDTDTQYF
TRBJ1-1	-	TRBV6-5	-	TGTGCCAGCAGCCCAAGGCGACAGACGAACACTGAAGCTTTCTTT	CASSPRRQTNTEAFF
TRBJ2-5	-	TRBV29-1	-	TGCAGCGTTGAAGTCGAGCCGACCCAGTACTTC	CSVEVEPTQYF
TRBJ1-1	-	TRBV11-3	TRBD1	TGTGCCAGCCAAAGGAGTTTAGGACAGGGCGGCATGAACACTGAAGCTTTCTTT	CASQRSLGQGGMNTEAFF
TRBJ2-3	-	TRBV7-2	-	TGTGCCAGCAGCGCCGGTACTCATACGCAGTATTTT	CASSAGTHTQYF
TRBJ1-5	once	TRBV2	-	TGTGCCAGCAGTGAATGGGGCAGCCAGCCCCAGCATTTT	CASSEWGSQPQHF
TRBJ1-6	few	TRBV28	-	TGTGCCAGCAGTTTGGTTGGAGGGAACTTAGGGCCCCTCCACTTT	CASSLVGGNLGPLHF
TRBJ2-1	-	TRBV11-2	TRBD1	TGTGCCAGCAGCTCCAGGGGGTCGAACAATGAGCAGTTCTTC	CASSSRGSNNEQFF
TRBJ2-4	-	TRBV3-1/TRBV3-2	-	TGTGCCAGCAGCCAAGGATCCGGGGGTCTAGCCAAAAACATTCAGTACTTC	CASSQGSGGLAKNIQYF